This T cell receptor (beta chain) was captured in a study of T cells in Graves' hyperthyroidism and ophthalmopathy. Study-level background: Peripheral blood was secured at the point of initial diagnosis, before any treatment.

The source material, RNA transcripts, was used to amplify TCR beta CDR3 regions. Carried out on the TCR CDR3, a first-round RT-PCR used the HTBI primer set. A single record per CDR3 protein comes from TCRdb applying MiXCR to the multiplex PCR reads. The sample has 300,000 or so distinct CDR3 sequences; around 16% are singletons. As to this clonotype: A single base separates this from a much larger clone, so it may be a read error.

The germline V gene encodes CDR1 KGHSH and CDR2 LQKENI. This CDR3 is 15 amino acids long. The J segment lost 5 bases and the V segment lost 0 bases, leaving 6 bases of the junction unmatched. Each diagnosis drew on symptoms, thyroxine, TRAb, thyroid ultrasound and orbital computed tomography findings. The chain employs TRBV18 and TRBJ2-7, with 8 bases lining up with TRBD2. The material sequenced was blood. The receptor was derived from a man aged 25-40 years with Graves' hyperthyroidism. The CDR3 loop is CASSPPGGGDHEQYF. The CDR3 nucleotides read TGTGCCAGCTCACCACCCGGGGGGGGAGACCACGAGCAGTACTTC.